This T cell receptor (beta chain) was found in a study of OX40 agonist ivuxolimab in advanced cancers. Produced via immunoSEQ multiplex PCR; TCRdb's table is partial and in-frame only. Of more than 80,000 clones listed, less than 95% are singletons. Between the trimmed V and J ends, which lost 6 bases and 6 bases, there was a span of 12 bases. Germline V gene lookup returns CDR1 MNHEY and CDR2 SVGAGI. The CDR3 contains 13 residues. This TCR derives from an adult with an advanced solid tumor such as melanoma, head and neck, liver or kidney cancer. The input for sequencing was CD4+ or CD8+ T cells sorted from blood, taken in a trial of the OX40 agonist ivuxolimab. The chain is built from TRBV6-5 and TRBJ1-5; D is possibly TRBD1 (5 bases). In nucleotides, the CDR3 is TGTGCCAGCAGCCCTACTCAGGGTCAGCCCCAGCATTTT. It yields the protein CASSPTQGQPQHF.